In its sample, the clone carrying this T cell receptor beta chain is medium-sized. This sample was taken from a study of early T cells in non-severe SARS-CoV-2 infection. About the research overall: The chains were unpaired, and the sequenced material was bulk RNA from unsorted whole blood.

The ends lost 4 bases at V and 4 bases at J; junction bases unmatched: 7. The CDR3 totals 16 residues. Germline V gene data show CDR1 as LGHNA and CDR2 as YSLEER. Separate cDNA molecules each had unique molecular identifiers attached to them. TCRdb re-called the 5' RACE reads through MiXCR, storing one row per CDR3 protein. The data show tens of thousands of distinct CDR3 sequences, more than 10% seen once. Sequencing used whole blood, obtained at baseline. The sequence came from an adult who was a healthcare worker with PCR-confirmed SARS-CoV-2 infection or an uninfected control (not recorded which). V usage is TRBV4-3 and J usage is TRBJ2-1, with 10 positions matching TRBD2. This CDR3 reads CASSLHLAGEYNEQFF. CDR3 DNA sequence: TGCGCCAGCAGCCTTCACCTAGCGGGAGAGTACAATGAGCAGTTCTTC.